This is a list of T cell receptor beta chains from one sample in a study of CD8+ T cells in alopecia areata. Repertoires were generated with immunoSEQ multiplex PCR, while TCRdb's copy carries only in-frame clones and drops some. The repertoire holds some 170,000 clones, with roughly 65% as singletons. The sequenced sample was CD4+ T cells sorted from blood, obtained at week 0. The receptors come from a human donor with alopecia areata. CDR3s include the opening cysteine and the closing phenylalanine or tryptophan. The D gene is left open where the match is weak. Expanded clones get a size class; other rows say once, few or many, or leave the size out.

13 TRBJ1-1 NA NA TRBV7-6 TGTGCCAGCAGCTTGGACCCTAAGGGTGAAGCTTTCTTT CASSLDPKGEAFF
13 TRBJ1-1 NA NA TRBV4-3 TGCGCCAGCAGCCGAGCTGTGAACACTGAAGCTTTCTTT CASSRAVNTEAFF
13 TRBJ1-6 NA NA TRBV6-5 TGTGCCAGCAAGGATGCACATAATTCACCCCTCCACTTT CASKDAHNSPLHF
15 TRBJ1-6 NA NA TRBV2 TGTGCCAGCAGGAAACAGGGAGGAGGTAATTCACCCCTCCACTTT CASRKQGGGNSPLHF
15 TRBJ2-7 NA NA TRBV15 TGTGCCACCAGCAGGCCCGGGATAGAAGCCTACGAGCAGTACTTC CATSRPGIEAYEQYF
13 TRBJ2-7 TRBD1 NA TRBV29-1 TGCAGCGTTCGGGGACAGGGGGCGGGAGAGCAGTACTTC CSVRGQGAGEQYF
12 TRBJ2-5 NA few TRBV29-1 TGCAGCGTTGAGGGCAGACAAGAGACCCAGTACTTC CSVEGRQETQYF
14 TRBJ1-5 NA once TRBV6-6 TGTGCAAGCCAACTGGGCGGACTCGATCAGCCCCAGCATTTT CASQLGGLDQPQHF
13 TRBJ1-1 NA few TRBV7-9 TGTGCCAGCAGCTTAGAACACAGGACTGAAGCTTTCTTT CASSLEHRTEAFF
14 TRBJ2-7 TRBD1 NA TRBV9 TGTGCCAGCAGCGTAGGACAGGGCCCCTACGAGCAGTACTTC CASSVGQGPYEQYF
17 TRBJ2-7 TRBD2 NA TRBV30 TGTGCCTGGAGTCCGTTAGAGCTAGCGGGGGCCTCGTACGAGCAGTACTTC CAWSPLELAGASYEQYF
15 TRBJ1-2 NA NA TRBV4-3 TGCGCCAGCAGCCAAGATGGGACGATCAACTATGGCTACACCTTC CASSQDGTINYGYTF
15 TRBJ2-3 NA NA TRBV6-6 TGTGCCAGCAGTTACGAGGATCCAGCGACAGATACGCAGTATTTT CASSYEDPATDTQYF
13 TRBJ1-1 NA NA TRBV7-8 TGTGCCAGCAGCTTAAGTCAGGGGCCTGAAGCTTTCTTT CASSLSQGPEAFF
14 TRBJ2-1 TRBD2 NA TRBV29-1 TGCAGCGTGCACCCTAGCGGGGGGTTTGGTGAGCAGTTCTTC CSVHPSGGFGEQFF
13 TRBJ1-6 TRBD1 NA TRBV2 TGTGCCAGCAGTGGGGACAGCAATTCACCCCTCCACTTT CASSGDSNSPLHF